This T cell receptor beta chain was found in a study of blood T cell repertoires in COVID-19. In the study overall: Samples of COVID-19 (acute and convalescent) were obtained from the United States, Italy and Spain. T cells, B-cell-depleted T cells, or PBMCs supplied cDNA or gDNA.

This CDR3 is 15 amino acids long. The V and J ends lost 4 bases and 3 bases respectively, with 11 bases between them. Germline loops: CDR1 SGHRS, CDR2 YFSETQ. Original handling: By means of reference gene primer amplification, nucleated cell counts were estimated. Repertoires were generated with immunoSEQ multiplex PCR, while TCRdb's copy carries only in-frame clones and drops some. That table is the source of V, J and clone size, and D and trimming were worked out from the DNA. Among about 210,000 clones listed, 80% were seen once. This clonotype was sampled from a human donor in a cohort sampled during active COVID-19. Sequenced sample: peripheral blood. The chain combines TRBV5-1 with TRBJ2-6; D perhaps matches TRBD2 (5 bases). CDR3 sequence: CASSMGEVGANVLTF. Here the CDR3 DNA reads TGCGCCAGCAGCATGGGAGAGGTTGGGGCCAACGTCCTGACTTTC.